These 10 T cell receptor beta chains were sequenced from one sample in a study of CD8+CD57+ T cells in acquired aplastic anemia. CDR3 and TCR beta VDJ profiling relied on genomic DNA as the template. TCRdb called the reads again in MiXCR, with one record for every CDR3 protein. The repertoire includes some 210,000 distinct CDR3 sequences, roughly 57% of them detected once, and approximately 30% sits in the top ten. Sequenced: sorted CD4+, CD8+, or CD8+CD57+ T cells (not recorded which) from PBMCs. All receptors come from a human donor in good health.

This chain connects TRBV20-1 to TRBJ1-2; possible D gene TRBD1, 5 bases. The CDR3 runs to 13 residues. Germline CDR1 is DFQATT and CDR2 is SNEGSKA (reference sequence). Trimming stripped 1 base from V and 5 bases from J, with 11 bases between. Here the CDR3 reads CSARGAPGYGYTF. The CDR3 coding sequence is TGCAGTGCTAGAGGGGCACCAGGGTATGGCTACACCTTC.

The V call is TRBV20-1, the J call TRBJ1-4; perhaps TRBD1 as D (5 bases). CDR1 and CDR2 from the germline V gene are DFQATT and SNEGSKA (reference sequence). There are 13 residues in the CDR3. V was clipped by 1 base and J by 6 bases, with 9 bases between them. As DNA, the CDR3 is TGCAGTGCTAGAGGGGGGACGGATGAAAAACTGTTTTTT. Amino acids: CSARGGTDEKLFF.

The gene calls are TRBV9 and TRBJ1-2; D uncertain. Trimming took off 4 bases at V and 0 bases at J, with 13 bases between the two ends. The CDR3 is 15 residues long. Germline V gives CDR1 SGDLS, CDR2 YYNGEE. The CDR3 DNA reads TGTGCCAGCAGCTTAGCATCTGACCCTAACTATGGCTACACCTTC. It specifies CASSLASDPNYGYTF.

The chain employs TRBV7-2 and TRBJ2-1; D ambiguous. The CDR3 covers 17 residues. Looked up from germline, CDR1 is SGHTA and CDR2 is FQGNSA. V lost 1 base, J lost 12 bases, and 25 bases lay in between. The CDR3 nucleotides read TGTGCCAGCAGCTTAGAGGTCCCCGTCGTCCGCACAGATACGCAGTTCTTC. This translates into CASSLEVPVVRTDTQFF.

The chain recombines TRBV20-1 with TRBJ1-1; D might be TRBD1 (5 bases). The CDR3 extends over 12 amino acids. Trimming pared 0 bases from V and 7 bases from J, leaving 9 bases between. Germline V gene data show CDR1 as DFQATT and CDR2 as SNEGSKA (reference sequence). DNA of the CDR3: TGCAGTGCTAGAGATCGGGGGTTTGAAGCTTTCTTT. Amino acid sequence: CSARDRGFEAFF.

As to this clonotype: At one of its ends the junction is not consistent with the germline gene, which may arise from a read error. The chain has TRBV7-8 and TRBJ2-3, with TRBD2 matching over 10 bases. Germline V gene data show CDR1 as SGHVS and CDR2 as FQNEAQ. The CDR3 covers 14 residues. The CDR3 DNA reads as TGTGGCAGCAGCTTACGGCTAGCGGGAGATACGCAGTACTTT. Protein: CGSSLRLAGDTQYF. The variable domain in full, completed from reference TRBV7-8 and TRBJ2-3, reads GAGVSQSPRYKVAKRGQDVALRCDPISGHVSLFWYQQALGQGPEFLTYFQNEAQLDKSGLPSDRFFAERPEGSVSTLKIQRTQQEDSAVYLCGSSLRLAGDTQYFGPGTRLTVL.

The rearrangement links TRBV7-3 to TRBJ2-1; 11 bases agree with TRBD2. The CDR3 length is 14 residues. V lost 5 bases to trimming and J lost 11 bases; unmatched junction nucleotides: 8. Germline V CDR1 and CDR2: SGHTA, FQGTGA. CDR3 loop: CASSQTSGVAQQFF. The CDR3 DNA is TGTGCCAGCAGCCAGACTAGCGGGGTCGCTCAGCAGTTCTTC. Complete variable domain (other parts from reference TRBV7-3 and TRBJ2-1): GAGVSQTPSNKVTEKGKYVELRCDPISGHTALYWYRQSLGQGPEFLIYFQGTGAADDSGLPNDRFFAVRPEGSVSTLKIQRTERGDSAVYLCASSQTSGVAQQFFGPGTRLTVL.

The chain carries TRBV7-2 and TRBJ2-7; TRBD2 aligns across 10 bases. V was clipped by 5 bases and J by 6 bases; unmatched bases: 10. The CDR3 runs 15 residues. Germline lookup yields CDR1 SGHTA and CDR2 FQGNSA. CDR3 DNA: TGTGCCAGCAGCCCACTAGCGGGGAGGCCCGGCGAGCAGTACTTC. The encoded protein is CASSPLAGRPGEQYF.

This chain uses TRBV7-9 with TRBJ2-1, with TRBD2 identical over 11 bases. Germline CDR1 reads SEHNR; CDR2 reads FQNEAQ (reference sequence). V was clipped by 4 bases and J by 4 bases; unmatched bases: 3. The CDR3 spans 15 residues. CDR3 region: CASSSGLAAYNEQFF. In DNA form, the CDR3 reads TGTGCCAGCAGCTCGGGACTAGCGGCTTACAATGAGCAGTTCTTC. The whole variable domain, remainder taken from reference TRBV7-9 and TRBJ2-1, is DTGVSQNPRHKITKRGQNVTFRCDPISEHNRLYWYRQTLGQGPEFLTYFQNEAQLEKSRLLSDRFSAERPKGSFSTLEIQRTEQGDSAMYLCASSSGLAAYNEQFFGPGTRLTVL.

The J gene is TRBJ2-6, the V gene TRBV15, with 8 bases identical to TRBD1. Per germline, CDR1 LNHNV and CDR2 YYDKDF (reference sequence). Unmatched junction bases numbered 6, after V lost 3 bases and J lost 2 bases. CDR3 length equals 17 residues. This CDR3 reads CATSSGQGFAGANVLTF. The CDR3 DNA sequence: TGTGCCACCAGCAGCGGACAGGGATTCGCTGGGGCCAACGTCCTGACTTTC. Filled out from reference TRBV15 and TRBJ2-6, the complete variable domain reads DAMVIQNPRYQVTQFGKPVTLSCSQTLNHNVMYWYQQKSSQAPKLLFHYYDKDFNNEADTPDNFQSRRPNTSFCFLDIRSPGLGDTAMYLCATSSGQGFAGANVLTFGAGSRLTVL.